Many counts were recorded for the clone carrying this T cell receptor beta chain. The data derive from a study of blood T cell repertoires in COVID-19. Study at large: The United States, Italy and Spain supplied acute and convalescent COVID-19 samples. T cells, B-cell-depleted T cells, or PBMCs supplied cDNA or gDNA.

Participants' own reports of clinical history determined their cohort assignment. Authors' processing steps: From reference gene primer amplification, estimates of nucleated cell counts were derived. Measured with immunoSEQ multiplex PCR; TCRdb has only the in-frame clones, and not every one. V and J calls and clone size are as listed in that table; D and trimming were resolved from the DNA. The sample lists approximately 310,000 clones, 85% occurring once. The CDR3 sequence is 13 residues long. From germline, CDR1 is SQVTM and CDR2 ANQGSEA. Trimming at V came to 7 bases and at J to 5 bases, leaving 10 bases not matched to a gene.

This TCR came from a woman aged 25 to 45 who had been exposed to COVID-19. The gene calls are TRBV29-1 and TRBJ1-2; 7 bases align to TRBD1. The specimen sequenced was PBMCs or T cells enriched from blood (not recorded which). The CDR3 DNA follows: TGCAGCGCCGAAAACAGGGGCCCATATGGCTACACCTTC. Translated, it gives CSAENRGPYGYTF.